The 8 T cell receptor beta chains presented below share a single source sample, sequenced in a study of OX40 agonist ivuxolimab in advanced cancers. Measured with immunoSEQ multiplex PCR; TCRdb has only the in-frame clones, and not every one. This table has 130,000 or so clones, approximately 92% appearing once. Sequences were derived from CD4+ or CD8+ T cells sorted from blood, sampled in a trial of the OX40 agonist ivuxolimab. The receptors were gathered from an adult with an advanced solid tumor such as melanoma, head and neck, liver or kidney cancer.

V usage is TRBV6-5 and J usage is TRBJ1-2; D remains ambiguous. From germline, CDR1 is MNHEY and CDR2 SVGAGI. V dropped 6 bases and J dropped 5 bases, with 10 bases sitting between them. This CDR3 spans 12 amino acids. The CDR3 sequence: CASRDGEYGYTF. In nucleotides, the CDR3 is TGTGCCAGCAGGGATGGAGAATATGGCTACACCTTC.

This clone was detected only once. The V call is TRBV11-2, the J call TRBJ2-1, with TRBD1 matching over 9 bases. Germline CDR1 reads SGHAT; CDR2 reads FQNNGV. CDR3 size: 15 residues. Unmatched junction bases numbered 4, after V lost 5 bases and J lost 2 bases. The DNA for the CDR3 is TGTGCCAGCAGCAACGGGACAGGGCCCTACAATGAGCAGTTCTTC. It translates to CASSNGTGPYNEQFF.

CDR3: CASSIGGSSTDTQYF. The CDR3 bases are TGTGCCAGTAGTATTGGGGGATCTAGCACAGATACGCAGTATTTT. The chain is built from TRBV19 and TRBJ2-3; D is perhaps TRBD1 or TRBD2 (5 bases each). This CDR3 contains 15 residues. Germline V CDR1 and CDR2: LNHDA, SQIVND (reference sequence). The ends were cut back, 3 bases at V and 0 bases at J, with 10 bases in the middle.

The chain recombines TRBV7-9 with TRBJ1-1, with TRBD1 matching 8 bases. The CDR3 runs to 13 residues. V lost 3 bases to trimming and J lost 3 bases; unmatched junction nucleotides: 0. The V gene's germline CDR1 is SEHNR and CDR2 FQNEAQ (reference sequence). As DNA, the CDR3 is TGTGCCAGCAGCTTGACAGGGGACACTGAAGCTTTCTTT. Amino acids: CASSLTGDTEAFF.

The rearrangement uses TRBV5-1 and TRBJ2-1; 7 positions agree with TRBD2. The V and J ends lost 0 bases and 0 bases, in that order; junction bases with no gene match: 3. The germline V gene encodes CDR1 SGHRS and CDR2 YFSETQ. The CDR3 is made up of 16 amino acids. The CDR3 reads CASSLGLASSYNEQFF. The CDR3 coding sequence is TGCGCCAGCAGCTTGGGACTAGCTAGCTCCTACAATGAGCAGTTCTTC. Supplemented by reference TRBV5-1 and TRBJ2-1, the full variable domain reads KAGVTQTPRYLIKTRGQQVTLSCSPISGHRSVSWYQQTPGQGLQFLFEYFSETQRNKGNFPGRFSGRQFSNSRSEMNVSTLELGDSALYLCASSLGLASSYNEQFFGPGTRLTVL.

V usage is TRBV27 and J usage is TRBJ1-4; D unclear. The CDR3 is 12 residues long. V gave up 5 bases and J gave up 7 bases, with 8 bases separating them. In germline, CDR1 is MNHEY, CDR2 SMNVEV (reference sequence). The chain's CDR3 is CASSVKGEKLFF. The CDR3 DNA is TGTGCCAGCAGTGTCAAGGGTGAAAAACTGTTTTTT.

This chain links TRBV12-5 with TRBJ1-2, with 7 bases fitting TRBD1. With 6 bases clipped from V and 2 bases from J, the junction kept 3 bases outside the gene matches. CDR1 is LGHNT and CDR2 is FRNRAP in the germline V gene. The CDR3 is made up of 13 amino acids. The CDR3 protein is CASGRDSNYGYTF. The CDR3, as DNA: TGTGCTAGTGGCCGGGACAGCAACTATGGCTACACCTTC.

The gene calls are TRBV19 and TRBJ2-3; D perhaps matches TRBD2 (6 bases). This CDR3 spans 15 amino acids. Germline lookup yields CDR1 LNHDA and CDR2 SQIVND (reference sequence). Trimming shortened V by 3 bases and J by 3 bases, and 13 bases separated the two germline ends. The CDR3: CASSIGGVGTDTQYF. The CDR3 nucleotides are TGTGCCAGTAGTATTGGAGGGGTGGGAACAGATACGCAGTATTTT.